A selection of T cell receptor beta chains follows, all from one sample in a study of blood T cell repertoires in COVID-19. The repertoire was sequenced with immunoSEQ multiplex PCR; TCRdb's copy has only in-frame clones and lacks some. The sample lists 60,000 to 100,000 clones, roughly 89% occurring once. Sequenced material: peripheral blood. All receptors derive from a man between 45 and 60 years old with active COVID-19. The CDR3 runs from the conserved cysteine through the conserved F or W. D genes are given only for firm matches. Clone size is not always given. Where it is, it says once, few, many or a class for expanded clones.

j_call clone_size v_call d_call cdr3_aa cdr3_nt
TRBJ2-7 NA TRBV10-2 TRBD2 CASSEQGLARKGGYEQYF TGCGCCAGCAGTGAGCAGGGACTAGCGAGAAAAGGGGGCTACGAGCAGTACTTC
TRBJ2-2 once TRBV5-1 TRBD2 CASNGGTSGELFF TGCGCCAGCAACGGGGGGACCTCCGGGGAGCTGTTTTTT
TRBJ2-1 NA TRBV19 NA CAVADTSYNEQFF TGTGCCGTAGCCGATACCTCCTACAATGAGCAGTTCTTC
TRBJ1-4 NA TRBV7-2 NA CASSIRSLNEKLFF TGTGCCAGCAGCATCCGAAGTCTAAATGAAAAACTGTTTTTT
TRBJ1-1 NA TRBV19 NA CASSMQGLTEAFF TGTGCCAGTAGTATGCAGGGATTAACTGAAGCTTTCTTT
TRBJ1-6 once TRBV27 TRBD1 CASSPLGQGASPLHF TGTGCCAGCAGTCCCCTGGGACAGGGAGCATCACCCCTCCACTTT
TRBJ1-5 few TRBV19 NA CASSGTGNQPQHF TGTGCCAGTAGCGGGACTGGGAATCAGCCCCAGCATTTT
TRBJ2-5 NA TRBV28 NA CASSPGETQYF TGTGCCAGCAGCCCCGGAGAGACCCAGTACTTC
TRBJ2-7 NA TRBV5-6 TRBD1 CASTDRGLSSYEQYF TGTGCCAGCACCGACAGGGGCCTTAGCTCCTACGAGCAGTACTTC
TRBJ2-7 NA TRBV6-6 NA CASSLGTYLIEQYF TGTGCCAGCAGTCTCGGGACATACCTTATTGAGCAGTACTTC
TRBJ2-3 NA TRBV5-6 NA CASSFLDRPLTDTQYF TGTGCCAGCAGCTTTCTGGACAGACCACTCACAGATACGCAGTATTTT
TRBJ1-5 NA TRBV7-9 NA CASSLSQEPKQPQHF TGTGCCAGCAGCTTATCGCAAGAGCCTAAGCAGCCCCAGCATTTT
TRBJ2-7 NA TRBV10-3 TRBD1 CAISEAAGGRYEQYF TGTGCCATCAGTGAGGCGGCAGGGGGTCGGTACGAGCAGTACTTC
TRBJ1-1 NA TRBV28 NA CASSPPAGETEAFF TGTGCCAGCAGTCCACCGGCAGGGGAAACTGAAGCTTTCTTT
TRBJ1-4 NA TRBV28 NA CASSMGGTTNEKLFF TGTGCCAGTTCCATGGGGGGAACAACTAATGAAAAACTGTTTTTT
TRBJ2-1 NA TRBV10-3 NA CAISESGGADNEQFF TGTGCCATCAGTGAGTCGGGGGGAGCGGACAATGAGCAGTTCTTC
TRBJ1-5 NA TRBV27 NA CASSTGPNQPQHF TGTGCCAGCAGTACAGGACCTAATCAGCCCCAGCATTTT
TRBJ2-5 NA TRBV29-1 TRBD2 CSVPRTSRVETQYF TGCAGCGTGCCGCGGACTAGCAGGGTGGAGACCCAGTACTTC
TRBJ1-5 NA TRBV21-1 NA CASTHPPQGEESNQPQHF TGTGCCAGCACCCACCCCCCCCAGGGCGAGGAGAGCAATCAGCCCCAGCATTTT
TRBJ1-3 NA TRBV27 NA CASSTSSGNTIYF TGTGCCAGCAGTACTAGCTCTGGAAACACCATATATTTT
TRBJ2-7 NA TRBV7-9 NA CASSLRAGQIYEQYF TGTGCCAGCAGCTTAAGGGCGGGACAGATCTACGAGCAGTACTTC
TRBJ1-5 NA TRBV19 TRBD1 CASSWTGGEGQPQHF TGTGCCAGTAGCTGGACAGGGGGCGAAGGTCAGCCCCAGCATTTT
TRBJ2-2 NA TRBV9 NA CASSVGRGTGELFF TGTGCCAGCAGCGTCGGAAGGGGCACCGGGGAGCTGTTTTTT
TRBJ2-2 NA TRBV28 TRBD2 CASSWVAGGPSGELFF TGTGCCAGCAGTTGGGTGGCGGGAGGGCCCTCGGGGGAGCTGTTTTTT
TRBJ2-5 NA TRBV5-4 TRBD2 CASSPNSGRQETQYF TGTGCCAGCAGCCCCAATAGCGGGAGGCAAGAGACCCAGTACTTC
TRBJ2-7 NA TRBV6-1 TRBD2 CASSEGLAGGYEQYF TGTGCCAGCAGTGAAGGCCTAGCGGGAGGCTACGAGCAGTACTTC
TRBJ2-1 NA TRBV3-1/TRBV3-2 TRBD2 CASSQRGGGAFNEQFF TGTGCCAGCAGCCAGAGGGGCGGGGGGGCCTTCAATGAGCAGTTCTTC